The TCR beta chain described here comes from a study of T cells after yellow fever vaccination. The germline V gene encodes CDR1 LGHNA and CDR2 YSLEER. Germline trimming cut 0 bases from V and 9 bases from J; bases unmatched to any gene: 4. The length of the CDR3 is 14 residues. On this clonotype itself: The target antigen is unknown.

Points from the study as a whole: Overlap between CD4 and CD8 compartments was detected for a small share of clonotypes.

As TCR cDNA was made by 5'RACE template switching, a universal primer site and UMIs were added. TCRdb re-called the 5' RACE reads with MiXCR, one entry per CDR3 protein. The table lists around 320,000 distinct CDR3 sequences, approximately 11% of them singletons, with approximately 3.3% in the top ten. The V call is TRBV4-3, the J call TRBJ2-1, with 8 positions matching TRBD2. This specimen was CD4+ T cells sorted from PBMCs, taken 45 days after the yellow fever booster vaccination. This TCR was recovered from a man aged 18-30 years who received the YFV17D yellow fever vaccine. CDR3 sequence reads: CASSQDHGGGEQFF. In nucleotides, the CDR3 is TGCGCCAGCAGCCAAGATCACGGGGGGGGTGAGCAGTTCTTC.